The 24 T cell receptor beta chains in this list originate from one sample, sequenced in a study of response to subunit inactivated influenza vaccine. Each CDR3 protein gets one entry after TCRdb re-called the RT-PCR reads with MiXCR. Of around 470,000 distinct CDR3 sequences in the sample, about 7.2% were seen once. The sequencing here drew on PBMCs from blood, taken 23 months after vaccination. The receptors were sampled from a man aged 50 to 69 who received an inactivated influenza vaccine.

This clonotype was recorded many times. The chain links TRBV9 to TRBJ2-1; 7 nucleotides align to TRBD1. Germline values: CDR1 SGDLS, CDR2 YYNGEE. V lost 4 bases and J lost 8; bases outside the gene matches: 6. The CDR3 has 13 amino acids. DNA for the CDR3: TGTGCCAGCAGCCACGGACAGGCAGATGAGCAGTTCTTC. Encoded protein: CASSHGQADEQFF. The full variable domain, completed using reference TRBV9 and TRBJ2-1, is DSGVTQTPKHLITATGQRVTLRCSPRSGDLSVYWYQQSLDQGLQFLIQYYNGEERAKGNILERFSAQQFPDLHSELNLSSLELGDSALYFCASSHGQADEQFFGPGTRLTVL.

In its sample, this clonotype was seen a few times. J is TRBJ2-1 and V is TRBV12-3 or TRBV12-4; perhaps TRBD1 as D (7 bases). V lost 6 bases and J lost 7, with 19 bases in between. CDR3 length equals 15 residues. CDR3 nucleotides: TGTGCCAGCAGGGCCCCGGACAGGAGGGAAAATGAGCAGTTCTTC. It is translated as CASRAPDRRENEQFF.

This clonotype was counted only a few times. V usage is TRBV3-1 and J usage is TRBJ2-1; TRBD2 agrees at 7 bases. CDR3 size: 12 residues. CDR1 LGHDT and CDR2 YNNKEL come from the germline V gene (reference sequence). The V gene end was trimmed by 4 bases and the J gene end by 9 bases; junction bases not matched to a gene: 3. The CDR3: CASSPPGGEQFF. As DNA, the CDR3 is TGTGCCAGCAGCCCCCCGGGGGGTGAGCAGTTCTTC.

Concerning this clonotype: A read error may explain this, as a much larger clone is one base away. The V and J genes are TRBV7-6 and TRBJ2-7; D is perhaps TRBD1 (6 bases). CDR3 size: 15 residues. Germline lookup yields CDR1 SGHVS and CDR2 FNYEAQ. CDR3 DNA: TGTGCCAGGAGCTTGGGATCCGGACAGACGTACGAGCAGTACTTC. Residues: CARSLGSGQTYEQYF.

The chain employs TRBV28 and TRBJ1-2; D call uncertain. There are 11 residues in the CDR3. Germline loops: CDR1 MDHEN, CDR2 SYDVKM. Trimming took 8 bases from V and 4 from J, leaving 8 bases between them. CDR3 sequence reads: CASGPAYGYTF. In DNA form, the CDR3 reads TGTGCCAGCGGGCCGGCCTATGGCTACACCTTC.

This clonotype occurred a few times. The V and J genes are TRBV7-2 and TRBJ1-2, with 7 bases aligning to TRBD1. Germline V CDR1 and CDR2: SGHTA, FQGNSA. J gave up 6 bases and V 7 bases, and 8 bases lay outside the gene matches. The CDR3 consists of 13 residues. CDR3: CASILQGLDGYTF. For the CDR3, the DNA is TGTGCCAGCATCCTACAGGGGTTGGATGGCTACACCTTC.

This clonotype appeared a few times. The chain employs TRBV7-9 and TRBJ2-6; D is undetermined. This CDR3 is built from 14 residues. V was clipped by 5 bases and J by 4 bases, with 9 bases between them. Germline V gene lookup returns CDR1 SEHNR and CDR2 FQNEAQ (reference sequence). The CDR3, as DNA: TGTGCCAGCAGCCAAAGGCGGGGGGCCAACGTCCTGACTTTC. Translated, it gives CASSQRRGANVLTF.

This clonotype has ten or more counts. The chain carries TRBV10-3 and TRBJ2-2; D is possibly TRBD1 (5 bases). The CDR3 consists of 16 residues. Germline CDR1 ENHRY, CDR2 SYGVKD. Trimming took off 6 bases at V and 4 bases at J, with 18 bases between the two ends. CDR3 bases: TGTGCCATCAGACCAACAGGAGCCAAGAGCACCGGGGAGCTGTTTTTT. It encodes CAIRPTGAKSTGELFF.

This clonotype came up many times. This rearrangement joins TRBV15 to TRBJ2-3; perhaps TRBD2 as D (6 bases). V was pared by 4 bases and J by 6 bases, with 8 bases between. This CDR3 comprises 12 residues. Germline CDR1 reads LNHNV; CDR2 reads YYDKDF (reference sequence). The CDR3 region has the DNA TGTGCCACCAGCAAGGGAGGCGATACGCAGTATTTT. This translates into CATSKGGDTQYF.

This clonotype occurred a few times. This sequence joins TRBV12-3 or TRBV12-4 and TRBJ2-5; D gene ambiguous. CDR3 length: 15 amino acids. With 5 bases removed from V and 5 bases from J, the gap between germline ends came to 18 bases. The CDR3 sequence is CASSLGGPWVETQYF. The CDR3, as DNA: TGTGCCAGCAGTCTAGGCGGACCCTGGGTTGAGACCCAGTACTTC.

This clonotype was counted ten times or more. The chain couples TRBV4-1 to TRBJ2-7, with 7 positions matching TRBD2. The germline V gene has CDR1 MGHRA and CDR2 YSYEKL. The CDR3 is made up of 15 amino acids. V shed 7 bases, J shed 5 bases, and the junction held 14 bases outside the gene matches. In DNA form, the CDR3 reads TGCGCCAGCACCGAATGGGGGGGATTTAGAGACGAGCAGTACTTC. Amino acids: CASTEWGGFRDEQYF.

The chain has TRBV28 and TRBJ1-2, with D perhaps matching TRBD1 (5 bases). This CDR3 spans 15 amino acids. Per the germline V gene, CDR1 is MDHEN and CDR2 is SYDVKM. V was pared by 6 bases and J by 4 bases, with 18 bases between. DNA for the CDR3: TGTGCCAGCAGGGCCCCTGTGGGGCCTTTCTATGGCTACACCTTC. Protein sequence: CASRAPVGPFYGYTF.

The rearrangement joins TRBV6-5 to TRBJ1-3; tentative D call: TRBD1 (5 bases). CDR1 MNHEY and CDR2 SVGAGI come from the germline V gene. Trimming took off 7 bases at V and 2 bases at J, with 9 bases between the two ends. The CDR3 covers 13 residues. The DNA of the CDR3 is TGTGCCAGCATGGGGGGACCTGGAAACACCATATATTTT. Encoded protein: CASMGGPGNTIYF.

The chain links TRBV7-9 to TRBJ2-7; D may be TRBD1 (6 bases). Germline CDR1 and CDR2: SEHNR and FQNEAQ (reference sequence). Trimming left V 0 bases short and J 0 bases short, with 9 bases between. This CDR3 has 15 residues. The CDR3 region has the DNA TGTGCCAGCAGCTTAGCGGTCAGGGGCTCCTACGAGCAGTACTTC. This sequence encodes CASSLAVRGSYEQYF.

The chain carries TRBV7-4 and TRBJ2-1; TRBD2 is a possible D gene (6 bases). Trimming took 8 bases from V and 2 from J, leaving 10 bases between them. Germline V gene lookup returns CDR1 SGHVT and CDR2 SQSDAQ. The CDR3 is made up of 13 amino acids. DNA of the CDR3: TGTGCCAGCTGCGGGACGACCTACAATGAGCAGTTCTTC. Translated, it gives CASCGTTYNEQFF.

This clonotype was counted many times. V is TRBV12-3 or TRBV12-4 and J is TRBJ2-3; TRBD2 matches 8 bases. V shed 2 bases, J shed 4 bases, and the junction held 11 bases outside the gene matches. The CDR3 is 17 amino acids. For the CDR3, the DNA is TGTGCCAGCAGTTTAAGTCCACCCCGGGGGGGGTCAGATACGCAGTATTTT. This encodes CASSLSPPRGGSDTQYF.

In its sample, this clonotype was seen a few times. The V gene is TRBV10-3, the J gene TRBJ2-3; either TRBD1 or TRBD2 may supply D (6 bases each). CDR1 and CDR2 (germline): ENHRY, SYGVKD. The CDR3 runs 16 residues. V lost 3 bases and J lost 2, with 15 bases in between. The CDR3 reads CAISDGGATPTDTQYF. CDR3 coding DNA: TGTGCCATCAGTGACGGGGGCGCCACACCCACAGATACGCAGTATTTT.

In its sample, this clonotype was seen many times. The genes are TRBV14 and TRBJ1-3; D remains ambiguous. CDR3 size: 15 residues. Germline V gives CDR1 SGHDN, CDR2 FVKESK. Trimming removed 4 bases at V and 0 bases at J, with 10 bases between. CDR3 region: CASSPPGGSGNTIYF. CDR3 nucleotide sequence: TGTGCCAGCAGCCCCCCGGGCGGCTCTGGAAACACCATATATTTT.

The chain links TRBV5-5 to TRBJ2-3; D ambiguous. CDR3 length: 19 residues. Germline V gives CDR1 SGHKS, CDR2 YYEKEE (reference sequence). V lost 3 bases to trimming and J lost 7 bases, with 30 bases between them. The CDR3 DNA follows: TGTGCCAGCAGCTCCAACCGAGACACCCCCGGCTTCGTGAAAAATACGCAGTATTTT. As protein: CASSSNRDTPGFVKNTQYF. The full variable domain, with the rest looked up from reference TRBV5-5 and TRBJ2-3, is DAGVTQSPTHLIKTRGQQVTLRCSPISGHKSVSWYQQVLGQGPQFIFQYYEKEERGRGNFPDRFSARQFPNYSSELNVNALLLGDSALYLCASSSNRDTPGFVKNTQYFGPGTRLTVL.

This clonotype was observed a few times. The rearrangement uses TRBV10-3 and TRBJ2-2, with 11 bases fitting TRBD2. J lost 4 bases, V lost 9 bases, and 7 bases had no gene match. Looked up from germline, CDR1 is ENHRY and CDR2 is SYGVKD. CDR3 length: 15 residues. The CDR3 bases are TGTGCCATACATAGCGGGAGGGATATCACCGGGGAGCTGTTTTTT. It codes for CAIHSGRDITGELFF.

This clonotype was picked up many times. The genes are TRBV28 and TRBJ2-7; D might be TRBD2 (5 bases). Germline V gene lookup returns CDR1 MDHEN and CDR2 SYDVKM. Trimming stripped 5 bases from V and 1 base from J, with 9 bases between. CDR3 length equals 13 residues. The CDR3 protein is CASSAAGSYEQYF. CDR3 DNA sequence: TGTGCCAGCAGTGCGGCGGGTTCCTACGAGCAGTACTTC. The variable domain in full, completed from reference TRBV28 and TRBJ2-7, reads DVKVTQSSRYLVKRTGEKVFLECVQDMDHENMFWYRQDPGLGLRLIYFSYDVKMKEKGDIPEGYSVSREKKERFSLILESASTNQTSMYLCASSAAGSYEQYFGPGTRLTVT.

Concerning this clonotype: A single base separates this from a much larger clone, so it may be a read error. J is TRBJ1-1 and V is TRBV29-1, with a tentative D call TRBD1 (6 bases). From germline, CDR1 is SQVTM and CDR2 ANQGSEA. The CDR3 is 13 residues long. CDR3 DNA sequence: TGCAGCGTGAGGGGGGGCGTTGGCACTGGAGCTTTCTTT. Translation: CSVRGGVGTGAFF.

The sample holds a few counts of this clonotype. The chain joins TRBV7-9 to TRBJ2-1, with 11 bases matching TRBD2. V shed 7 bases and J 7 bases; nucleotides not matched to a gene: 9. Looked up from germline, CDR1 is SEHNR and CDR2 is FQNEAQ (reference sequence). The CDR3 spans 15 residues. Here the CDR3 DNA reads TGTGCCAGCACCGTAGCGGGGGGGCTGGTTAATGAGCAGTTCTTC. Translated, it gives CASTVAGGLVNEQFF.

This clonotype appeared a few times. This rearrangement joins TRBV28 to TRBJ2-2, with D unclear. With 5 bases removed from V and 7 bases from J, the gap between germline ends came to 8 bases. Germline V gene sequence: CDR1 MDHEN, CDR2 SYDVKM. The CDR3 runs 12 residues. The CDR3 region has the DNA TGTGCCAGCAGTCCCTTAGTCGGGGAGCTGTTTTTT. Translated, it gives CASSPLVGELFF. Full variable domain (remainder filled in from reference TRBV28 and TRBJ2-2): DVKVTQSSRYLVKRTGEKVFLECVQDMDHENMFWYRQDPGLGLRLIYFSYDVKMKEKGDIPEGYSVSREKKERFSLILESASTNQTSMYLCASSPLVGELFFGEGSRLTVL.